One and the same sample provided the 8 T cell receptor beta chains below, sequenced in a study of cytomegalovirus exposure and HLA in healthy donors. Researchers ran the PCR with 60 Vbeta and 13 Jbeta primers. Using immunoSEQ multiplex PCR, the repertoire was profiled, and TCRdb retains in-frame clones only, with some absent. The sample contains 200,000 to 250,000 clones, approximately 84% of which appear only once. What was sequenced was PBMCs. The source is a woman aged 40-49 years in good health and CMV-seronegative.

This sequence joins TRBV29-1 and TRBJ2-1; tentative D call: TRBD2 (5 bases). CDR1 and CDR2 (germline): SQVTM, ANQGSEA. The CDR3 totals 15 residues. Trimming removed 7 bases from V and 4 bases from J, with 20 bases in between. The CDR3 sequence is CSGSTGVGGYNEQFF. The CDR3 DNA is TGCAGCGGCTCCACCGGGGTTGGAGGTTACAATGAGCAGTTCTTC.

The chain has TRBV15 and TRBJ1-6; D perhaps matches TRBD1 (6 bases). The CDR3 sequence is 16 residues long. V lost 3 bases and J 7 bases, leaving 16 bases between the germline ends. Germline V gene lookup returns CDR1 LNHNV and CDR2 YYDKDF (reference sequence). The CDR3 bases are TGTGCCACCAGCAGCAAGAAAGGGGGTCTCAATTCACCCCTCCACTTT. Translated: CATSSKKGGLNSPLHF.

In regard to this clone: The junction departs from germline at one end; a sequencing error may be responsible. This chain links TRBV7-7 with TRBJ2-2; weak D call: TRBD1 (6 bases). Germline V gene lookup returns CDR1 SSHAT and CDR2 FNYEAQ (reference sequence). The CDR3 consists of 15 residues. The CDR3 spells CASSLVGTPTGELFF. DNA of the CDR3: TGTGCTAGCAGCTTAGTCGGGACACCGACCGGGGAGCTGTTTTTT.

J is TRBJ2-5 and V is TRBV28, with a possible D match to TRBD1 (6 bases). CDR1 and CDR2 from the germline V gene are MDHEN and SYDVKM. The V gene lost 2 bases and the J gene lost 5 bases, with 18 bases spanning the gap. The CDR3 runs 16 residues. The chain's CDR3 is CASSLLDSPVRETQYF. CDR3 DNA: TGTGCCAGCAGTTTACTGGACAGCCCCGTAAGGGAGACCCAGTACTTC.

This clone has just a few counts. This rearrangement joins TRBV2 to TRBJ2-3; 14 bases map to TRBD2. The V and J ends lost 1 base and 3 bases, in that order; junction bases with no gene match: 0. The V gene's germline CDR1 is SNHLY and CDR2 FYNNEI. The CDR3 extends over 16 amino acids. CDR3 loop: CASSEGLAGGTDTQYF. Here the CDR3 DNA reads TGTGCCAGCAGTGAAGGACTAGCGGGGGGGACAGATACGCAGTATTTT.

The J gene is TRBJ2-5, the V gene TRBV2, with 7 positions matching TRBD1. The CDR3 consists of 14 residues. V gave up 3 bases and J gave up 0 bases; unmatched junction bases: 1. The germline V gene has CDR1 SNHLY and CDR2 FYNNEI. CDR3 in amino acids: CASSDRGYQETQYF. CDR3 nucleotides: TGTGCCAGCAGTGACAGGGGGTACCAAGAGACCCAGTACTTC.

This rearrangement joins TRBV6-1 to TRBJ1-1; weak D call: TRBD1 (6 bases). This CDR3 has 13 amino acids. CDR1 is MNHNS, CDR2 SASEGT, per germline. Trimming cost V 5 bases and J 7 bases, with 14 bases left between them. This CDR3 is CASSRTETGEAFF. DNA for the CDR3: TGTGCCAGCAGTCGGACAGAGACCGGTGAAGCTTTCTTT.

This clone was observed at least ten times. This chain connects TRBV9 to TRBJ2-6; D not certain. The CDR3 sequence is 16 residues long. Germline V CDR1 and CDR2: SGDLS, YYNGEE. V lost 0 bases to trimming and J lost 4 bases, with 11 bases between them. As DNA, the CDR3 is TGTGCCAGCAGCGTAGGGGCTGGGCCCGGGGCCAACGTCCTGACTTTC. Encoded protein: CASSVGAGPGANVLTF.